A selection of T cell receptor beta chains follows, all from one sample in a study of cytomegalovirus exposure and HLA in healthy donors. Measured with immunoSEQ multiplex PCR; TCRdb has only the in-frame clones, and not every one. The data show under 150,000 clones, over 65% seen once. Sequencing used PBMCs. The receptors come from a woman in her twenties or thirties in good health and CMV-seropositive. The CDR3 runs from the conserved cysteine through the conserved F or W. A D gene is named only where the DNA matches it firmly. Clone size is not always given. Where it is, it says once, few, many or a class for expanded clones.

>TRBV30|NA|TRBJ1-3|NA
CAWIPTRGGNTIYF
TGTGCCTGGATTCCAACGAGGGGGGGAAACACCATATATTTT
>TRBV5-1|NA|TRBJ2-3|TRBD2
CASSFKREGLRRADTQYF
TGCGCCAGCAGCTTCAAGCGGGAGGGCCTGAGGCGAGCAGATACGCAGTATTTT
>TRBV11-3|NA|TRBJ2-1|NA
CASSTGVYRDSYNEQFF
TGTGCCAGCAGCACAGGAGTCTACAGGGACTCCTACAATGAGCAGTTCTTC
>TRBV5-5|NA|TRBJ1-2|NA
CASSSGENYGYTF
TGTGCCAGCAGCTCGGGGGAGAACTATGGCTACACCTTC
>TRBV7-7|NA|TRBJ2-5|NA
CASSSRGQQETQYF
TGTGCTAGCAGCTCTCGTGGACAACAAGAGACCCAGTACTTC
>TRBV6-6|NA|TRBJ2-7|TRBD2
CASSQFGTSGPYEQYF
TGTGCCAGCAGTCAATTTGGGACTAGCGGCCCCTACGAGCAGTACTTC
>TRBV5-1|NA|TRBJ1-1|NA
CASSRGAAPTEAFF
TGCGCCAGCAGCCGGGGGGCGGCTCCAACTGAAGCTTTCTTT
>TRBV27|NA|TRBJ1-1|NA
CASSVGTGGPEAFF
TGTGCCAGCAGTGTCGGGACGGGAGGTCCTGAAGCTTTCTTT
>TRBV29-1|NA|TRBJ2-2|NA
CSVPTEITGELFF
TGCAGCGTTCCTACAGAGATCACCGGGGAGCTGTTTTTT
>TRBV6-6|NA|TRBJ2-3|NA
CASSWGGGTNTQYF
TGTGCCAGCAGTTGGGGCGGGGGCACGAATACGCAGTATTTT
>TRBV5-1|NA|TRBJ2-1|NA
CASSFSLGSKGRFF
TGCGCCAGCAGCTTCTCCTTAGGGTCCAAGGGGCGGTTCTTC
>TRBV6-1|NA|TRBJ2-7|NA
CASSTTNEQYF
TGTGCCAGCAGTACAACTAACGAGCAGTACTTC
>TRBV4-1|NA|TRBJ2-7|NA
CASSQGLDYEQYF
TGCGCCAGCAGCCAAGGACTCGACTACGAGCAGTACTTC
>TRBV4-2|NA|TRBJ2-5|TRBD2
CASSQEPSGRGQETQYF
TGTGCCAGCAGCCAAGAGCCTAGCGGGAGGGGGCAAGAGACCCAGTACTTC
>TRBV10-1|NA|TRBJ2-1|TRBD2
CASSQGLAGGSEQFF
TGCGCCAGCAGCCAAGGACTAGCGGGGGGCAGTGAGCAGTTCTTC
>TRBV4-1|once|TRBJ2-3|TRBD2
CASSRAGSTDTQYF
TGCGCCAGCAGCCGAGCGGGAAGCACAGATACGCAGTATTTT
>TRBV19|few|TRBJ2-1|NA
CASMWTEGNEQFF
TGTGCCAGTATGTGGACGGAGGGGAATGAGCAGTTCTTC
>TRBV7-7|once|TRBJ2-1|TRBD2
CASSRGLAGGDEQFF
TGTGCTAGCAGCAGAGGTCTAGCGGGAGGGGATGAGCAGTTCTTC
>TRBV7-6|NA|TRBJ2-7|NA
CASSNAGYEQYF
TGTGCCAGCAGCAACGCGGGCTACGAGCAGTACTTC
>TRBV30|NA|TRBJ2-5|TRBD2
CAWSAGQGGGQETQYF
TGTGCCTGGAGTGCCGGGCAGGGCGGGGGTCAAGAGACCCAGTACTTC
>TRBV6-1|NA|TRBJ1-5|TRBD1
CASSWGQIIEPQHF
TGTGCCAGCAGTTGGGGACAGATAATTGAGCCCCAGCATTTT
>TRBV19|NA|TRBJ1-1|NA
CASSIRRGAGDAEAFF
TGTGCCAGTAGTATAAGGCGGGGGGCTGGTGACGCTGAAGCTTTCTTT
>TRBV19|NA|TRBJ1-5|NA
CASSPSGRGNQPQHF
TGTGCCAGTAGTCCCTCGGGCAGGGGCAATCAGCCCCAGCATTTT
>TRBV29-1|NA|TRBJ1-1|TRBD1
CSVVPVQGSPEAFF
TGCAGCGTCGTTCCGGTACAGGGGAGTCCTGAAGCTTTCTTT
>TRBV5-1|NA|TRBJ2-7|TRBD1
CASSPGQGANEQYF
TGCGCCAGTAGCCCGGGACAGGGGGCGAACGAGCAGTACTTC
>TRBV19|NA|TRBJ2-6|NA
CASSRPMGPGANVLTF
TGTGCCAGTAGTAGGCCCATGGGGCCTGGGGCCAACGTCCTGACTTTC
>TRBV5-5|NA|TRBJ2-2|NA
CASSFLTGRTGELFF
TGTGCCAGCAGCTTCCTGACAGGGAGGACCGGGGAGCTGTTTTTT
>TRBV6-1|NA|TRBJ1-2|NA
CASSQTGGAGYTF
TGTGCCAGCAGTCAAACTGGAGGGGCCGGCTACACCTTC
>TRBV28|NA|TRBJ1-2|NA
CASSNRVHGYTF
TGTGCCAGCAGTAACAGGGTACATGGCTACACCTTC
>TRBV7-2|NA|TRBJ2-2|TRBD1
CASSLRGTGGANTGELFF
TGTGCCAGCAGCTTAAGGGGGACAGGGGGCGCGAACACCGGGGAGCTGTTTTTT
>TRBV7-2|NA|TRBJ1-2|TRBD1
CASSPTGGSGYGYTF
TGTGCCAGCAGCCCGACAGGGGGAAGTGGCTATGGCTACACCTTC
>TRBV6-4|NA|TRBJ1-1|NA
CASSDRSNTEAFF
TGTGCCAGCAGTGACCGGTCGAACACTGAAGCTTTCTTT
>TRBV5-1|few|TRBJ2-3|TRBD2
CASSSRLAGTDTQYF
TGCGCCAGCAGCTCGCGACTAGCGGGCACAGATACGCAGTATTTT
>TRBV10-3|NA|TRBJ2-3|NA
CAISERPGDFTDTQYF
TGTGCCATCAGTGAGCGCCCGGGGGACTTCACAGATACGCAGTATTTT
>TRBV21-1|few|TRBJ1-1|NA
CASRNDRKNTEAFF
TGTGCCAGCAGGAACGACAGGAAGAACACTGAAGCTTTCTTT
>TRBV27|few|TRBJ2-5|NA
CASSSNRAVETQYF
TGTGCCAGCAGTTCAAACAGGGCTGTGGAGACCCAGTACTTC
>TRBV7-9|few|TRBJ2-7|NA
CASDQFIGQSLGYEQYF
TGTGCCAGCGACCAGTTCATTGGACAGTCGCTGGGATACGAGCAGTACTTC
>TRBV29-1|NA|TRBJ1-1|NA
CSVLKGGKTEAFF
TGCAGCGTACTAAAGGGGGGGAAGACTGAAGCTTTCTTT
>TRBV10-3|once|TRBJ1-4|TRBD1
CAISRTGGDEKLFF
TGTGCCATCAGTCGGACAGGGGGGGATGAAAAACTGTTTTTT
>TRBV29-1|NA|TRBJ2-7|NA
CSVVDTHYEQYF
TGCAGCGTTGTGGACACACACTACGAGCAGTACTTC
>TRBV6-4|NA|TRBJ2-1|NA
CASSAYQGTYNEQFF
TGTGCCAGCAGTGCCTATCAGGGGACCTACAATGAGCAGTTCTTC
>TRBV25-1|NA|TRBJ2-7|NA
CASSGRAYEQYF
TGTGCCAGCAGTGGGCGGGCCTACGAGCAGTACTTC
>TRBV5-1|NA|TRBJ2-5|TRBD1
CASSPGTGGSGDF
TGCGCCAGCAGCCCGGGGACAGGGGGGTCCGGGGACTTC
>TRBV6-5|few|TRBJ1-4|TRBD1
CASSPDREGEKLFF
TGTGCCAGCAGTCCGGACAGGGAGGGCGAAAAACTGTTTTTT
>TRBV6-6|few|TRBJ2-7|NA
CASSPSGVHPYEQYF
TGTGCCAGCAGTCCTTCCGGGGTCCACCCCTACGAGCAGTACTTC